The present T cell receptor (beta chain) was sequenced within a study of T cells in women clearing cervical HPV infection. Study summary: Cases' blood sampling followed lesion detection by median around 23 weeks (90 to 200). HLA type could not be excluded as a confounder.

Dot-blot hybridization genotyped cervical HPV amplified with MY09/MY11 PCR. The CDR3 is 15 amino acids. Looked up from germline, CDR1 is SGHTA and CDR2 is FQGNSA. Findings of the study overall: TRBV6-7 abundance was lower in cases than controls (around 0.1% versus 0.15%).

With respect to this clone: The antigen is not known. The CDR3 extends 3 residues past the end of the read, so its final part is completed from the germline J gene.

Here immunoSEQ multiplex PCR was the method, and the copy in TCRdb shows in-frame clones only, minus some. This table lists around 20,000 clones. Sequencing was done on a sample of blood buffy coat. The receptor was derived from a woman aged 18-70 years with a cervical HPV16 infection that either progressed to CIN3+ or cleared (not recorded which). The rearrangement joins TRBV7-2 to TRBJ2-3; TRBD2 matches at 9 bases. The chain's CDR3 is CASGSAGGPWETQYF. CDR3 DNA (partial): TGTGCCAGCGGCTCTGCGGGGGGGCCTTGGGAGACG.